This T cell receptor (beta chain) was profiled in a study of T cell changes during pregnancy in multiple sclerosis. Sequenced by immunoSEQ multiplex PCR; TCRdb stores in-frame clones only, minus some. The table includes about 40,000 clones, more than 90% detected once. There are 13 residues in the CDR3. Germline CDR1 reads MGHRA; CDR2 reads YSYEKL. V lost 2 bases and J lost 5, with 9 bases in between. V gene TRBV4-1 combines with J gene TRBJ2-5, with no clear D. The receptor comes from a female donor with multiple sclerosis, enrolled in a pregnancy study. Sequencing was performed on CD8+ T cells from peripheral blood mononuclear cells, taken in the first trimester of pregnancy. CDR3 sequence (DNA): TGCGCCAGCAGCCAAAGCCGAGTGGAGACCCAGTACTTC. Its translation is CASSQSRVETQYF.